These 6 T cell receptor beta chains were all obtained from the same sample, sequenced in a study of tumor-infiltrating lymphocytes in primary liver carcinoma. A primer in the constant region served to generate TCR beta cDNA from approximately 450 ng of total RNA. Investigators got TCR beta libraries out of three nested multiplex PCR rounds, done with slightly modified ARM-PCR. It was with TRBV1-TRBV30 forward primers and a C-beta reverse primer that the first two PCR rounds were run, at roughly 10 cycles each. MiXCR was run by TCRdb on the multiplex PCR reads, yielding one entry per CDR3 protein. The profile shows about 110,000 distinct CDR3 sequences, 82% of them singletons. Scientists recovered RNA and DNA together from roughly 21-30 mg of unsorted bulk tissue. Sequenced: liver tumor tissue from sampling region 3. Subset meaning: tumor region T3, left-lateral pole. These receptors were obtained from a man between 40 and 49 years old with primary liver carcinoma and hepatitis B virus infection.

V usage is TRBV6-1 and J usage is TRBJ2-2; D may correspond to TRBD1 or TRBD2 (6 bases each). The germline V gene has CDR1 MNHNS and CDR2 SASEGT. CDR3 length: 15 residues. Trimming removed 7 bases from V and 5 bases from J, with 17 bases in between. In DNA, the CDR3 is TGTGCCAGCATGTCCGGGGGCGCGGATACCGGGGAGCTGTTTTTT. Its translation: CASMSGGADTGELFF.

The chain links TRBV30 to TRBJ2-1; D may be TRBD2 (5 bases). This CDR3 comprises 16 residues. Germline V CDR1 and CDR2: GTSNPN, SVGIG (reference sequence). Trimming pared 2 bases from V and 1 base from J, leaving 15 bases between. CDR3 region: CAWSRPGSQSYNEQFF. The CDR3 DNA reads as TGTGCCTGGAGTCGGCCGGGGTCTCAGTCCTACAATGAGCAGTTCTTC.

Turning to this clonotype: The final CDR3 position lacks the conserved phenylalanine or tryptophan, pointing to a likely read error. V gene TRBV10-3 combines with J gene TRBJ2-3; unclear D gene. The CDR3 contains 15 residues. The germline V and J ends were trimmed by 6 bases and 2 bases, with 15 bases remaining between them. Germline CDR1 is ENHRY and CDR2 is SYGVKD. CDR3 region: CAISPTDPNTDTQYS. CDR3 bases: TGTGCCATCAGCCCGACGGATCCTAACACAGATACGCAGTATTCT.

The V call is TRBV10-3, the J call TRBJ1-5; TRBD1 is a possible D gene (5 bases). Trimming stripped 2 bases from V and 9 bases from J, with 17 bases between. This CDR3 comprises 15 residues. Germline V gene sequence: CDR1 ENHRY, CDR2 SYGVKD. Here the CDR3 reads CAISESQGRGRPQHF. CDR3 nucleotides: TGTGCCATCAGTGAGAGTCAGGGCAGAGGGCGGCCCCAGCATTTT.

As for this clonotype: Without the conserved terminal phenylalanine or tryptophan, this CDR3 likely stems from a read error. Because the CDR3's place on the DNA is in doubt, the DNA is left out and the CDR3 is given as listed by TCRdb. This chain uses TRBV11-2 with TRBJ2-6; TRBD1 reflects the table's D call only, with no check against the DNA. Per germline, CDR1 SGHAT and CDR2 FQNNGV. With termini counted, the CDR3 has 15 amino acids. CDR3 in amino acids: CASRIDRAGANVLIL.

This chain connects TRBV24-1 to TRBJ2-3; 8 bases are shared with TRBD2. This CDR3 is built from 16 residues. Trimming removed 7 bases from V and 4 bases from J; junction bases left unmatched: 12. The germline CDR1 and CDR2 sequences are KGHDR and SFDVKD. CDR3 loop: CATSGRGTTSADTQYF. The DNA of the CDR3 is TGTGCCACCAGCGGGAGGGGAACGACTAGCGCAGATACGCAGTATTTT.